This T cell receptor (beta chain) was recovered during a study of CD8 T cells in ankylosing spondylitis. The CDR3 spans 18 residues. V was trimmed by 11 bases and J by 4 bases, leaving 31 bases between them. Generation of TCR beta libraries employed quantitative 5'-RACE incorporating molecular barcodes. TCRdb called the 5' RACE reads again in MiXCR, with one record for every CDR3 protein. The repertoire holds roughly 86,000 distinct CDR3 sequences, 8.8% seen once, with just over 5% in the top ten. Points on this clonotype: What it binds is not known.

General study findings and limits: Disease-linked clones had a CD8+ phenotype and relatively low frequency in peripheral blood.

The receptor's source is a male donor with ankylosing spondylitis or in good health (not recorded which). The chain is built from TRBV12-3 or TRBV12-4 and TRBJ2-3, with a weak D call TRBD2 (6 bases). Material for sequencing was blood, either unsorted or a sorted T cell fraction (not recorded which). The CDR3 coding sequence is TGTGCCTGCTGTTTATCGAACCCGGGACTCCCGAGACCAGATACGCAGTATTTT. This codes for CACCLSNPGLPRPDTQYF.